This is a list of T cell receptor beta chains from one sample in a study of T cell responses to AZD1222 COVID-19 vaccine. Libraries were prepared by immunoSEQ multiplex PCR; TCRdb keeps only in-frame clonotypes and omits some of them. The data show 90,000 to 120,000 clones, under 95% seen once. Sequenced material: peripheral blood, taken on day 0 of AZD1222 vaccination. These receptors originate from an adult in good health. The CDR3 runs from the conserved cysteine through the conserved F or W. A D gene is named only where the DNA matches it firmly. Where a row states a size, it is once, few, many or the class of an expanded clone; other rows omit it.

size	length	J	V	D	CDR3	DNA
NA	21	TRBJ2-3	TRBV7-8	NA	CASSSTHDRPSPGAETDTQYF	TGTGCCAGCAGCTCCACCCACGATCGGCCTAGTCCAGGTGCTGAAACAGATACGCAGTATTTT
NA	13	TRBJ2-1	TRBV14	NA	CASSQVYRGEQFF	TGTGCCAGCAGCCAAGTGTATCGCGGGGAGCAGTTCTTC
NA	13	TRBJ1-2	TRBV12-3/TRBV12-4	NA	CASSFHQGTGYTF	TGTGCCAGCAGTTTCCATCAGGGAACTGGCTACACCTTC
NA	13	TRBJ1-2	TRBV12-3/TRBV12-4	NA	CASRPQGPYGYTF	TGTGCCAGCAGACCGCAGGGCCCCTATGGCTACACCTTC
NA	16	TRBJ2-1	TRBV13	NA	CASSSRADPRINEQFF	TGTGCCAGCAGCTCCCGAGCAGATCCGAGAATCAATGAGCAGTTCTTC
NA	14	TRBJ1-2	TRBV11-2	NA	CASSLFRGDYGYTF	TGTGCCAGCAGCTTGTTTCGGGGCGACTATGGCTACACCTTC
NA	14	TRBJ1-6	TRBV6-4	TRBD1	CASRGDSDNSPLHF	TGTGCCAGCCGAGGGGACAGTGATAATTCACCCCTCCACTTT
NA	14	TRBJ1-2	TRBV11-2	TRBD1	CASSHTNRQGGYTF	TGTGCCAGCTCACATACGAACCGACAGGGAGGCTACACCTTC
NA	14	TRBJ1-4	TRBV5-6	NA	CASSLVTQRGKLFF	TGTGCCAGCAGCTTGGTAACCCAAAGAGGAAAACTGTTTTTT
NA	13	TRBJ2-1	TRBV9	NA	CASSQRGVDEQFF	TGTGCCAGCTCGCAACGAGGGGTTGATGAGCAGTTCTTC
once	14	TRBJ1-6	TRBV12-5	NA	CASGLSTVNSPLHF	TGTGCTAGTGGTTTATCGACCGTTAATTCACCCCTCCACTTT
NA	15	TRBJ2-2	TRBV6-2/TRBV6-3	NA	CASSYLTLGTGELFF	TGTGCCAGCAGTTATTTGACTCTTGGCACCGGGGAGCTGTTTTTT
few	13	TRBJ1-5	TRBV19	TRBD1	CATVGTGDQPQHF	TGTGCCACCGTGGGGACAGGGGATCAGCCCCAGCATTTT